This TCR beta chain was obtained from a study of OX40 agonist ivuxolimab in advanced cancers. Study context: Dose-escalation patients' cancers were hepatocellular carcinoma, melanoma, renal cell or head and neck cancer.

CDR3 size: 12 residues. The V gene's germline CDR1 is MDHEN and CDR2 SYDVKM. V dropped 9 bases and J dropped 1 base, with 10 bases sitting between them. Method: immunoSEQ multiplex PCR; TCRdb's copy keeps in-frame clones and lacks some. The table includes 50,000 to 65,000 clones, roughly 87% detected once. The V and J genes are TRBV28 and TRBJ2-7; D possibly corresponds to TRBD2 (5 bases). This receptor was obtained from an adult with an advanced solid tumor such as melanoma, head and neck, liver or kidney cancer. This specimen was CD4+ or CD8+ T cells sorted from blood, taken in a trial of the OX40 agonist ivuxolimab. The CDR3 loop is CASTSGSYEQYF. Written as DNA, the CDR3 is TGTGCCAGTACGAGCGGATCCTACGAGCAGTACTTC.